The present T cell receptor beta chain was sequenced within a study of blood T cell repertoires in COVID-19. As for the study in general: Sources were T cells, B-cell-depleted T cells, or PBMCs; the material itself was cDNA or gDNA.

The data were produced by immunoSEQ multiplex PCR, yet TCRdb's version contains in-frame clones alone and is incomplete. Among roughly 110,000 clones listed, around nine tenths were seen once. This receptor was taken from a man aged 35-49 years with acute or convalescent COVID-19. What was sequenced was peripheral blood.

The CDR3 sequence: CASSPLGQGYYEQYF. DNA of the CDR3: TGTGCCAGCAGCCCCCTCGGACAGGGCTACTACGAGCAGTACTTC. The V and J genes are TRBV3-1 (or the pseudogene TRBV3-2) and TRBJ2-7; TRBD1 matches at 8 bases. Germline V CDR1 and CDR2: LGHDT, YNNKEL (reference sequence). The CDR3 totals 15 residues. After removal of 4 bases from V and 3 bases from J, the junction contained 8 bases not matched to a gene.